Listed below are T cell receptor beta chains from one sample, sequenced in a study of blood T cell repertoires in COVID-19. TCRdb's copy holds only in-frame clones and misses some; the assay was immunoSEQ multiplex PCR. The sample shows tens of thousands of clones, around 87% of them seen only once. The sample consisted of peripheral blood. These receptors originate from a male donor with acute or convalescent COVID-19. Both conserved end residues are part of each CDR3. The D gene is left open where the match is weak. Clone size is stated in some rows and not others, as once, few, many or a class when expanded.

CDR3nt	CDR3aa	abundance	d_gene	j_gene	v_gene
TGTGCCAGCAGTTTTACCTCAGGGGAAGGCTATAATTCACCCCTCCACTTT	CASSFTSGEGYNSPLHF	NA	NA	TRBJ1-6	TRBV27
TGTGCCAGCAGTTTAATTGGTCAGGGGAGCAACAATGAGCAGTTCTTC	CASSLIGQGSNNEQFF	NA	NA	TRBJ2-1	TRBV28
TGTGCCAGCAGTGAGACTAGCGGGGGGGTTGAGACCCAGTACTTC	CASSETSGGVETQYF	NA	TRBD2	TRBJ2-5	TRBV25-1
TGTGCCAGCAGTGTTGTTGCGGGCAATGAGCAGTTCTTC	CASSVVAGNEQFF	NA	NA	TRBJ2-1	TRBV2
TGTGCCAGTAGTATGAGACAGGGTGCAATGGAGACCCAGTACTTC	CASSMRQGAMETQYF	NA	TRBD1	TRBJ2-5	TRBV19
TGTGCCAGCTCACCACTACAGACAGTCTTTAATGAAAAACTGTTTTTT	CASSPLQTVFNEKLFF	once	NA	TRBJ1-4	TRBV18
TGTGCCAGCAGCCCCCGCGGGGACAGGGGGCGGGAGGAGCAGTTCTTC	CASSPRGDRGREEQFF	NA	TRBD1	TRBJ2-1	TRBV7-2
TGTGCCAGCAGCTCAACAGGGGGCAAGTACAATGAGCAGTTCTTC	CASSSTGGKYNEQFF	once	TRBD1	TRBJ2-1	TRBV5-4
TGCGCCAGCAGCTTGTCTGGCCGGGGAAGCTCCTACAATGAGCAGTTCTTC	CASSLSGRGSSYNEQFF	NA	NA	TRBJ2-1	TRBV5-1
TGTGCCAGCAGTGAAGCGCTCTGGGCGCAATATAACTATGGCTACACCTTC	CASSEALWAQYNYGYTF	NA	NA	TRBJ1-2	TRBV6-1
TGTGCCAGCAGAATAGCGGGGGCCGAGGGCGAGCAGTACTTC	CASRIAGAEGEQYF	NA	TRBD2	TRBJ2-7	TRBV7-2
TGTGCCAGCAGCTCGGACAGGGCAAATTCACCCCTCCACTTT	CASSSDRANSPLHF	NA	TRBD1	TRBJ1-6	TRBV5-4
TGTGCCAGCAGCAGAGAAAATGAGCAGTTCTTC	CASSRENEQFF	NA	NA	TRBJ2-1	TRBV11-3
TGTGCCAGCAGTGGCCTGGACAGGGGCCCTTTGGGTGGCACTGAAGCTTTCTTT	CASSGLDRGPLGGTEAFF	NA	TRBD1	TRBJ1-1	TRBV6-1
TGTGCCAGCAGTCCAGGACAGGCGCGCCTCTATGGCTACACCTTC	CASSPGQARLYGYTF	NA	TRBD1	TRBJ1-2	TRBV5-8
TGTGCCAGTAGTATCGGGGGGACGATAGATCAGCCCCAGCATTTT	CASSIGGTIDQPQHF	NA	NA	TRBJ1-5	TRBV19
TGTGCCACCAGTGATTTTGGCAGGCAAGAGACCCAGTACTTC	CATSDFGRQETQYF	NA	NA	TRBJ2-5	TRBV24-1
TGTGCCAGCAGCTCTGGACTAGCGGGGGTCGCAGATACGCAGTATTTT	CASSSGLAGVADTQYF	NA	TRBD2	TRBJ2-3	TRBV11-2
TGTGCCAGCAGCTCCCAGGGGACACTGAACACCGGGGAGCTGTTTTTT	CASSSQGTLNTGELFF	NA	NA	TRBJ2-2	TRBV7-3
TGTGCCAGCACCACGGACAGGGGGAGCTCCTATAATTCACCCCTCCACTTT	CASTTDRGSSYNSPLHF	NA	TRBD1	TRBJ1-6	TRBV7-9
TGTGCCAGCAGCCTTGGGGGGTCCCAAGAGACCCAGTACTTC	CASSLGGSQETQYF	NA	NA	TRBJ2-5	TRBV7-7
TGTGCCACCAGCAGGGACCTCAGGGAAACCGGGGAGCTGTTTTTT	CATSRDLRETGELFF	NA	NA	TRBJ2-2	TRBV15
TGTGCCAGCAGGCTTAGTACGGGACAGGGATTCGTGCAGTACTTC	CASRLSTGQGFVQYF	NA	TRBD1	TRBJ2-7	TRBV11-2
TGCGCCAGCAGCTTGGGGGGACAGGGCTCCTACGAGCAGTACTTC	CASSLGGQGSYEQYF	NA	TRBD1	TRBJ2-7	TRBV5-1
TGTGCCACCAGTGACGTGACAGGGGCAGGCGGGACCCAGTACTTC	CATSDVTGAGGTQYF	NA	TRBD1	TRBJ2-5	TRBV24-1
TGCGCCAGCAGCTTGCAGGGCGATGAAGAGACCCAGTACTTC	CASSLQGDEETQYF	NA	NA	TRBJ2-5	TRBV5-1
TGTGCCAGCAGTTACTCAGGGGGCCAGATGAACACTGAAGCTTTCTTT	CASSYSGGQMNTEAFF	NA	TRBD1	TRBJ1-1	TRBV6-2/TRBV6-3
TGTGCCAGCAGCTTAGGACAACCTACTGAGCAGTACTTC	CASSLGQPTEQYF	NA	NA	TRBJ2-7	TRBV7-6
TGTGCCTGGAGAGGGTCACGGGATGAGCCCCAGCATTTT	CAWRGSRDEPQHF	NA	NA	TRBJ1-5	TRBV30
TGTGCCAGCAGCCAACCGGGACAGGGACACACTGAAGCTTTCTTT	CASSQPGQGHTEAFF	NA	TRBD1	TRBJ1-1	TRBV3-1/TRBV3-2
TGCGCCAGCAGCTTCGGGGCCGGAGGGCAGCCCCAGCATTTT	CASSFGAGGQPQHF	NA	NA	TRBJ1-5	TRBV5-1
TGTGCCAGTAGTACGGAGCCCCAGAAGACCCAGTACTTC	CASSTEPQKTQYF	NA	NA	TRBJ2-5	TRBV19
TGTGCCAGCAGCTTAGACAGGGCTGACAATGAGCAGTTCTTC	CASSLDRADNEQFF	NA	NA	TRBJ2-1	TRBV13
TGTGCCAGCTCACCGCCGACAGGGGGGAATGGAAACACCATATATTTT	CASSPPTGGNGNTIYF	once	TRBD1	TRBJ1-3	TRBV18
TGTGCCAGCAGTGAGCGTCACAGCAATCAGCCCCAGCATTTT	CASSERHSNQPQHF	NA	NA	TRBJ1-5	TRBV6-1
TGTGCCTGGAGTGGTGGTGCCCAGGGGGTTGGGGGCTACACCTTC	CAWSGGAQGVGGYTF	NA	TRBD1	TRBJ1-2	TRBV30
TGTGCCAGCAGCCGGGACAGGACGAACACCGGGGAGCTGTTTTTT	CASSRDRTNTGELFF	NA	TRBD1	TRBJ2-2	TRBV7-6
TGTGCCAGTAGTATAGATCGAACGGGGACAGGGTTCACCGGGGAGCTGTTTTTT	CASSIDRTGTGFTGELFF	NA	TRBD1	TRBJ2-2	TRBV19
TGTGCCAGCAGCTTAGAACAGATCACTGAAGCTTTCTTT	CASSLEQITEAFF	NA	NA	TRBJ1-1	TRBV7-9
TGCGCCAGCAGCTTGTTTTCAGGAAACACCATATATTTT	CASSLFSGNTIYF	NA	NA	TRBJ1-3	TRBV5-1
TGTGCCAGCAGCCACGACAGGGGGCGCGATGAGCAGTTCTTC	CASSHDRGRDEQFF	NA	TRBD1	TRBJ2-1	TRBV7-8
TGTGCCAGCAGCCCTCTAGCGGGGGACTACGAGCAGTACTTC	CASSPLAGDYEQYF	once	TRBD2	TRBJ2-7	TRBV7-2
TGTGCCATCAGTTCCGGGACAGCCTACAATGAGCAGTTCTTC	CAISSGTAYNEQFF	NA	TRBD1	TRBJ2-1	TRBV10-3
TGTGCCAGCAGTCGGCCCGGGACAGGGTCGACTGAGACCCAGTACTTC	CASSRPGTGSTETQYF	NA	TRBD1	TRBJ2-5	TRBV2
TGTGCCAGCAGCCAAGAGGGGACAGTCTCCTACGAGCAGTACTTC	CASSQEGTVSYEQYF	NA	TRBD1	TRBJ2-7	TRBV3-1/TRBV3-2